This is a list of T cell receptor beta chains from one sample in a study of beta chain features in type 1 diabetes. Profiled with immunoSEQ multiplex PCR; TCRdb holds only in-frame clones, not every one. Among roughly 140,000 clones, 48% were seen once, and the ten largest hold around 0.45%. The specimen was Tregs from blood. The origin of the receptors is a man aged 18 to 30 in good health. The CDR3 runs from the conserved cysteine through the conserved F or W. Each record gives: clone size, J gene, V gene, D gene, CDR3 protein, CDR3 DNA. A D gene is named only where the DNA matches it firmly. Size is omitted from some rows. Given values are once, few, many or a class for expanded clones.

few TRBJ1-2 TRBV6-5 NA CASSYSGGRYTF TGTGCCAGCAGTTACTCGGGCGGGCGCTACACCTTC
NA TRBJ2-1 TRBV5-1 NA CASSVSPSNEQFF TGCGCCAGCAGTGTGTCCCCTTCCAATGAGCAGTTCTTC
NA TRBJ2-1 TRBV6-4 TRBD2 CASSREGLAGANEQFF TGTGCCAGCAGCCGCGAGGGACTAGCGGGAGCGAATGAGCAGTTCTTC
NA TRBJ1-2 TRBV2 NA CASSEQGGTAYGYTF TGTGCCAGCAGTGAACAGGGAGGGACGGCCTATGGCTACACCTTC
NA TRBJ1-4 TRBV27 NA CASSLSRTAVNEKLFF TGTGCCAGCAGTTTAAGTCGGACAGCCGTAAATGAAAAACTGTTTTTT
NA TRBJ2-5 TRBV4-3 TRBD2 CASSQGRGLAGAQETQYF TGCGCCAGCAGCCAGGGAAGGGGACTAGCGGGGGCCCAAGAGACCCAGTACTTC
NA TRBJ2-5 TRBV7-3 TRBD1 CASSYRTGPKYF TGTGCCAGCAGCTACCGGACAGGGCCAAAGTACTTC
NA TRBJ2-1 TRBV6-5 TRBD1 CASSYTTGWDEQFF TGTGCCAGCAGTTACACGACAGGGTGGGATGAGCAGTTCTTC
NA TRBJ1-1 TRBV28 NA CASSLWSGNTEAFF TGTGCCAGCAGTTTATGGTCAGGGAACACTGAAGCTTTCTTT
NA TRBJ2-1 TRBV28 TRBD2 CASFFRLAGYNEQFF TGTGCCAGCTTTTTTCGGCTAGCGGGATACAATGAGCAGTTCTTC
few TRBJ2-7 TRBV4-1 NA CASSQDVGRQLYYEQYF TGCGCCAGCAGCCAAGATGTAGGGCGACAGCTCTACTACGAGCAGTACTTC
once TRBJ1-4 TRBV18 NA CASSPLQGWEKLFF TGTGCCAGCTCACCGTTGCAGGGCTGGGAAAAACTGTTTTTT
NA TRBJ1-4 TRBV6-1 TRBD1 CASSERTGGDEKLFF TGTGCCAGCAGTGAACGGACAGGAGGAGACGAAAAACTGTTTTTT
NA TRBJ1-2 TRBV10-3 NA CAISDPLASYGYTF TGTGCCATCAGTGACCCTCTCGCGAGCTATGGCTACACCTTC
few TRBJ2-7 TRBV7-9 TRBD1 CASSPYNRGRHYEQYF TGTGCCAGCAGCCCATATAACAGGGGGCGGCACTACGAGCAGTACTTC
few TRBJ1-5 TRBV30 NA CAWSRGLAFNQPQHF TGTGCCTGGAGCAGAGGTTTGGCCTTCAATCAGCCCCAGCATTTT
few TRBJ2-1 TRBV11-2 TRBD2 CASSRTGTSPFF TGTGCCAGCAGCCGAACCGGGACTAGTCCGTTCTTC
NA TRBJ2-3 TRBV21-1 NA CASSKEDFLDTQYF TGTGCCAGCAGCAAAGAAGACTTCCTCGATACGCAGTATTTT
NA TRBJ1-2 TRBV18 NA CASSPQGGYGYTF TGTGCCAGCTCCCCCCAGGGAGGCTATGGCTACACCTTC
NA TRBJ2-7 TRBV10-3 TRBD1 CAISESLLPGQGRYEQYF TGTGCCATCAGTGAGTCTTTACTACCGGGACAGGGGAGGTACGAGCAGTACTTC
NA TRBJ2-7 TRBV7-9 TRBD1 CASSSGTGRYEQYF TGTGCCAGCAGTTCCGGGACAGGAAGGTACGAGCAGTACTTC
few TRBJ1-1 TRBV19 TRBD1 CASTTSGGADTEAFF TGTGCCAGTACCACATCAGGGGGCGCGGACACTGAAGCTTTCTTT
NA TRBJ1-2 TRBV7-2 TRBD1 CASSLYGTGGDGYTF TGTGCCAGCAGCTTATACGGGACAGGGGGCGATGGCTACACCTTC
NA TRBJ2-7 TRBV6-5 TRBD1 CASSRPGQGPNEQYF TGTGCCAGCAGTAGGCCGGGACAGGGCCCCAACGAGCAGTACTTC
NA TRBJ1-2 TRBV27 NA CASSLSRLANYGYTF TGTGCCAGCAGTTTATCGAGGCTAGCTAACTATGGCTACACCTTC
few TRBJ2-1 TRBV6-5 NA CASSRDTYNEQFF TGTGCCAGCAGTCGGGACACCTACAATGAGCAGTTCTTC
NA TRBJ2-6 TRBV9 NA CASSVGGTGANVLTF TGTGCCAGCAGCGTAGGAGGGACTGGGGCCAACGTCCTGACTTTC
NA TRBJ2-4 TRBV7-8 NA CASSLGATAETQYF TGTGCCAGCAGCTTAGGCGCCACAGCTGAAACTCAGTACTTC
NA TRBJ2-1 TRBV7-6 NA CASSFQVGGEQFF TGTGCCAGCAGCTTTCAAGTCGGCGGTGAGCAGTTCTTC
NA TRBJ1-1 TRBV6-6 TRBD1 CASSHGTGYTEAFF TGTGCCAGCAGTCACGGGACAGGGTACACTGAAGCTTTCTTT
few TRBJ2-5 TRBV20-1 TRBD1 CGGTGQETQYF TGCGGGGGGACAGGGCAAGAGACCCAGTACTTC
few TRBJ2-5 TRBV28 TRBD1 CASSLPGGRVETQYF TGTGCCAGCAGTTTACCAGGGGGCCGGGTGGAGACCCAGTACTTC
NA TRBJ2-1 TRBV28 NA CASSSNYPYNEQFF TGTGCCAGCAGTTCAAACTACCCCTACAATGAGCAGTTCTTC
NA TRBJ2-5 TRBV23-1 TRBD1 CASSRARGQETQYF TGCGCCAGCAGTCGAGCAAGGGGGCAGGAGACCCAGTACTTC